A selection of T cell receptor beta chains follows, all from one sample in a study of human T cells and chemical hapten exposure. TCRdb redid the calling of the RACE reads with MiXCR, one entry per CDR3 protein. The sample has about 380,000 distinct CDR3 sequences, around 4.8% seen once. The sequences come from whole blood, collected in connection with sensitization to the hapten diphenylcyclopropenone (DPC). The receptor set was obtained from a woman between 50 and 59 years old with alopecia areata. Some clones in this sample may be carry-over from other donors' samples. Both conserved end residues are part of each CDR3. Fields, in order: D gene, J gene, clone size, V gene, CDR3 DNA, CDR3 protein. The D gene is left open where the match is weak. Clone size is stated in some rows and not others, as once, few, many or a class when expanded.

>.|TRBJ2-3|many|TRBV12-3/TRBV12-4
TGTGCCAGCAGTCGAAGGGGGGTTACGCAGTATTTT
CASSRRGVTQYF
>TRBD1|TRBJ1-4|.|TRBV7-2
TGTGCCAGCAGCATGGACAGGGGGGATGAAAAACTGTTTTTT
CASSMDRGDEKLFF
>.|TRBJ1-5|many|TRBV6-1
TGTGCCAGTGGGGCCTGGTTGGGGGACAACAATCAGCCCCAGCATTTT
CASGAWLGDNNQPQHF
>TRBD2|TRBJ2-2|.|TRBV20-1
TGCAGTGCTCAGAGGCCTAGCGGGAGCCCCGGGGAGCTGTTTTTT
CSAQRPSGSPGELFF
>.|TRBJ1-5|.|TRBV18
TGTGCCAGCTCACCCCAGGGAGGCCGCAATCAGCCCCAGCATTTT
CASSPQGGRNQPQHF
>.|TRBJ1-1|.|TRBV29-1
TGCAGCGGTCTCAGCCCCGGGGTATCTGAAGCTTTCTTT
CSGLSPGVSEAFF
>.|TRBJ2-1|.|TRBV2
TGTGCCAGCCTGCCTGAGATCAATGAGCAGTTCTTC
CASLPEINEQFF
>TRBD2|TRBJ2-7|few|TRBV27
TGTGCCAGCAGTATCCCGACTAGCGGGAGGCCCTACGAGCAGTACTTC
CASSIPTSGRPYEQYF
>.|TRBJ1-2|many|TRBV3-1
TGTGCCAGCAGCCAATTCGGCCAGACCTATGGCTACACCTTC
CASSQFGQTYGYTF
>TRBD1|TRBJ1-2|few|TRBV7-2
TGTGCCAGCAGCCGTGCACTATTTAGGGACAGACTAGCCCTAGGCTACACCTTC
CASSRALFRDRLALGYTF
>TRBD2|TRBJ2-7|few|TRBV10-3
TGTGCCATCAGTGGGCCGTATATTAAGACTAGCGGGAACCCACCCGGGTCGCACGAGCAGTACTTC
CAISGPYIKTSGNPPGSHEQYF
>.|TRBJ2-3|many|TRBV20-1
TGCAGTTCCTTACTCACAGATACGCAGTATTTT
CSSLLTDTQYF
>TRBD1|TRBJ1-5|few|TRBV11-2
TGTGCCAGCAGCACGGACAGGGAGCAGCCCCAGCATTTT
CASSTDREQPQHF
>TRBD2|TRBJ2-2|.|TRBV20-1
TGCAGTGCTAGACGCGGGGGGACGAACACCGGGGAGCTGTTTTTT
CSARRGGTNTGELFF
>.|TRBJ2-7|few|TRBV4-1
TGCGCCAGCAGCCAAGTTTTTCCGGGGGCCTACGAGCAGTACTTC
CASSQVFPGAYEQYF
>.|TRBJ1-5|many|TRBV4-3
TGCGCCAGCAGCCAAGATTGGGGGGGGAATCAGCCCCAGCATTTT
CASSQDWGGNQPQHF
>TRBD1|TRBJ2-7|.|TRBV20-1
TGCAGTGCTAGAGATCGGACAGGGGTGAGGTACGAGCAGTACTTC
CSARDRTGVRYEQYF
>TRBD2|TRBJ2-5|.|TRBV5-1
TGCGCCAGCAGCTCGTTAGCGGGAGGGCCGGACTTC
CASSSLAGGPDF
>.|TRBJ2-3|many|TRBV7-2
TGTGCCAGCAGCTTAGTGAGGACAGATACGCAGTATTTT
CASSLVRTDTQYF
>.|TRBJ1-1|many|TRBV2
TGTGCCAGCAGTGAAGAAAGGGCAGGGGCTCGAGTGGAAGCTTTCTTT
CASSEERAGARVEAFF
>.|TRBJ1-4|.|TRBV6-6
TGTGCCAGCAGTTATCCCCGCGGGTCAGGAAGTGGCGAAAAACTGTTTTTT
CASSYPRGSGSGEKLFF
>.|TRBJ1-4|few|TRBV12-3/TRBV12-4
TGTGCCAGCCAGGCCGGAGATGAAAAACTGTTTTTT
CASQAGDEKLFF
>.|TRBJ1-2|many|TRBV6-6
TGTGCCAGCTTACGAAGAAACTATGGCTACACCTTC
CASLRRNYGYTF
>.|TRBJ1-1|many|TRBV5-1
TGCGCCAGCAGCGGGCTTAGCCCAGAGAACACTGAAGCTTTCTTT
CASSGLSPENTEAFF
>TRBD1|TRBJ1-5|.|TRBV4-1
TGCGCCAGCAGGACAGGGGCAGGACAGCCCCAGCATTTT
CASRTGAGQPQHF
>.|TRBJ1-1|few|TRBV9
TGTGCCAGCAGCGCGTTGGGGGATCCGAACACTGAAGCTTTCTTT
CASSALGDPNTEAFF
>.|TRBJ2-1|many|TRBV20-1
TGCAGTGCTAGCGGGAGATTGAATGAGCAGTTCTTC
CSASGRLNEQFF
>.|TRBJ2-3|many|TRBV4-1
TGCGCCAGCAGCCGGGCCCTCGGGGAGGATACGCAGTATTTT
CASSRALGEDTQYF
>TRBD1|TRBJ1-1|many|TRBV27
TGTGCCAGCAGTTTATCGGCAGGGGGCCTGGATATGAACACTGAAGCTTTCTTT
CASSLSAGGLDMNTEAFF
>.|TRBJ2-1|many|TRBV27
TGTGCCAGCAGCGACAGGCGATCAAATGAGCAGTTCTTC
CASSDRRSNEQFF
>.|TRBJ1-1|.|TRBV6-2/TRBV6-3
TGTGCCAGCAGTTATTCTACGTTCGACACTGAAGCTTTCTTT
CASSYSTFDTEAFF
>.|TRBJ2-1|.|TRBV11-3
TGTGCCAGCAGCTTAGGGGCTGGCCTGGGGGGTGAGCAGTTCTTC
CASSLGAGLGGEQFF
>.|TRBJ1-6|many|TRBV9
TGTGCCAGCAGCATTGGGGAGCAGGGAGGTTCACCCCTCCACTTT
CASSIGEQGGSPLHF
>.|TRBJ1-5|many|TRBV6-2/TRBV6-3
TGTGCCAGCAGTTACTCGATTCTGCAGAAACGAGCGACTAGCAATCAGCCCCAGCATTTT
CASSYSILQKRATSNQPQHF
>.|TRBJ1-5|many|TRBV6-2/TRBV6-3
TGTGCCAGCAGTAACAATCAGCCCCAGCATTTT
CASSNNQPQHF
>.|TRBJ2-7|few|TRBV29-1
TGCAGCGTTGATGTCACGACCGAGCAGTACTTC
CSVDVTTEQYF
>.|TRBJ1-1|.|TRBV18
TGTGCCAGCTCACCTTGGACAGAAAACACTGAAGCTTTCTTT
CASSPWTENTEAFF
>.|TRBJ1-1|many|TRBV12-3/TRBV12-4
TGTGCCAGCAGTTTAGGAGTTAGGAGTGGCACTGAAGCTTTCTTT
CASSLGVRSGTEAFF
>.|TRBJ1-3|many|TRBV10-3
TGTGCCATCAGTGAGGTCGGTCCCACCTCTGGAAACACCATATATTTT
CAISEVGPTSGNTIYF
>TRBD2|TRBJ2-1|few|TRBV9
TGTGCCAGCGGAGGGTCTAGCGGAAACAATGAGCAGTTCTTC
CASGGSSGNNEQFF
>TRBD1|TRBJ1-5|few|TRBV2
TGTGCCAGCAGGGGAATTCCCGGGACAGGGACCCATGGCAATCAGCCCCAGCATTTT
CASRGIPGTGTHGNQPQHF
>.|TRBJ1-5|many|TRBV12-3/TRBV12-4
TGTGCCAGCAGTCCCCTCAGCGGCCAGAGTAGCAATCAGCCCCAGCATTTT
CASSPLSGQSSNQPQHF
>.|TRBJ1-1|many|TRBV29-1
TGCAGCGCCCTGAAGGGGGGCTCGGGCACTGAAGCTTTCTTT
CSALKGGSGTEAFF
>.|TRBJ1-2|many|TRBV7-9
TGTGCCAGCAGCACTGCCGGGACGGGGGACTATGGCTACACCTTC
CASSTAGTGDYGYTF
>.|TRBJ1-3|few|TRBV6-1
TGTGCCAGCAGTGAAGTTGGGATGCCGGACACCATATATTTT
CASSEVGMPDTIYF
>.|TRBJ2-3|many|TRBV5-5
TGTGCCAGCAGCTTGGGGAAAGATACGCAGTATTTT
CASSLGKDTQYF
>.|TRBJ1-5|many|TRBV20-1
TGCAGTGCTTCGGACAGCAATCAGCCCCAGCATTTT
CSASDSNQPQHF
>.|TRBJ2-1|many|TRBV5-6
TGTGCCAGCAGCTCCCGGGACGGGTACAATGAGCAGTTCTTC
CASSSRDGYNEQFF